One TCR beta chain is described in this entry. Its target is unknown. This entry is derived from a study of T-cell memory formation after mild COVID-19. Study information: Across donors, TCR clusters were largely donor specific.

The CDR3 loop spans 14 amino acids. Trimming shortened V by 3 bases and J by 5 bases, and 14 bases separated the two germline ends. The germline V gene encodes CDR1 KGHSH and CDR2 LQKENI. With constant-segment primers, 5'RACE yielded cDNA libraries of TCR alpha and TCR beta that carried sample barcodes and UMIs. In TCRdb, the 5' RACE reads were re-called with MiXCR into one record per CDR3 protein. This table has 450,000 or so distinct CDR3 sequences, around a quarter appearing once. Points from the study as a whole: The pre-infection memory compartment contained some responding clones, suggesting cross-reactive memory joined. Contracting clones, day 15 to 85, had balanced CD4/CD8, and later expanders favored CD4+.

The sequence came from an adult woman who had mild COVID-19 (a few samples of this study predate the infection). Cell type and time point are not known. The sequenced sample was PBMCs or a T cell subset sorted from them (not recorded which). This chain uses TRBV18 with TRBJ2-7, with D possibly TRBD2 on 6 matching bases. The CDR3 DNA reads as TGTGCCAGCTCACCGGGAATGTGGAGGGACGAGCAGTACTTC. Translated, it gives CASSPGMWRDEQYF.